The clone carrying this TCR beta chain showed up just a few times. Its target is not known. With the ViraFEST assay, the study expanded antigen-specific CD4+ T cells using viral peptide pools, then sequenced them. Following 10 days of culture, CD4+ T cells were isolated. Each participant received a vaccine that was either BNT162b2 or mRNA-1273, given as two doses. The data are from a study of vaccination effects on CD4 cells after COVID-19. Germline V lookup: CDR1 SGHRS, CDR2 YFSETQ. V was cut by 5 bases and J by 0 bases, with 13 bases left in between. CDR3 size: 15 residues. TCRdb keeps only in-frame clones here, not all; method: immunoSEQ multiplex PCR. The table shows about 69,000 clones, with just under 75% occurring only once.

The sample in question was CD4+ T cells from PBMCs cultured with HCoV-229E spike peptides, obtained after COVID-19 vaccination. This sequence was found in a human donor who received a COVID-19 vaccine. The rearrangement joins TRBV5-1 to TRBJ2-3; D remains unclear. The CDR3 DNA is TGCGCCAGCAGGATACAAAGCCTGAGCACAGATACGCAGTATTTT. It encodes CASRIQSLSTDTQYF.